The 25 T cell receptor beta chains below were found in one sample sequenced in a study of OX40 agonist ivuxolimab in advanced cancers. Generated by immunoSEQ multiplex PCR, the TCRdb table keeps only in-frame clones and is missing some. Of 150,000 to 190,000 clones listed, 94% are singletons. The sample consisted of CD4+ or CD8+ T cells sorted from blood, taken in a trial of the OX40 agonist ivuxolimab. All receptors derive from an adult with an advanced solid tumor such as melanoma, head and neck, liver or kidney cancer.

The chain recombines TRBV5-1 with TRBJ2-2; D gene uncertain. The CDR3 consists of 12 residues. V was clipped by 4 bases and J by 6 bases, with 7 bases between them. Germline CDR1 and CDR2: SGHRS and YFSETQ. The DNA of the CDR3 is TGCGCCAGCAGCCGGACCCCCGGGGAGCTGTTTTTT. Translation gives CASSRTPGELFF.

V is TRBV7-9 and J is TRBJ2-5, with D possibly being TRBD2 (6 bases). Germline V gene data show CDR1 as SEHNR and CDR2 as FQNEAQ (reference sequence). There are 14 residues in the CDR3. Trimming cost V 7 bases and J 5 bases, with 17 bases left between them. In nucleotides, the CDR3 is TGTGCCAGCACCCCGTTCGGAGGGAGTGAGACCCAGTACTTC. Translation gives CASTPFGGSETQYF.

V usage is TRBV27 and J usage is TRBJ2-5; the D gene could be TRBD1 or TRBD2 (5 bases each). Germline V lookup: CDR1 MNHEY, CDR2 SMNVEV (reference sequence). Trimming left V 6 bases short and J 4 bases short, with 12 bases between. The CDR3 is made up of 13 amino acids. CDR3 loop: CASRGRGGETQYF. The CDR3 DNA reads TGTGCCAGCAGGGGACGGGGTGGAGAGACCCAGTACTTC.

This rearrangement joins TRBV10-3 to TRBJ1-5; D might be TRBD1 (6 bases). The CDR3 has 16 residues. Trimming cost V 0 bases and J 6 bases, with 15 bases left between them. Germline V gene lookup returns CDR1 ENHRY and CDR2 SYGVKD. Here the CDR3 DNA reads TGTGCCATCAGTGAGTCGGGGGGGCCCCCCCGTCAGCCCCAGCATTTT. Translated, it gives CAISESGGPPRQPQHF.

The V and J genes are TRBV19 and TRBJ1-4; perhaps TRBD1 as D (6 bases). CDR3 length equals 15 residues. Trimming removed 5 bases at V and 5 bases at J, with 15 bases between. The germline CDR1 and CDR2 sequences are LNHDA and SQIVND (reference sequence). CDR3 sequence: CASSDRRGTNEKLFF. CDR3 DNA: TGTGCCAGTAGTGACAGGCGGGGGACCAATGAAAAACTGTTTTTT.

The V gene is TRBV6-1, the J gene TRBJ2-3; D not certain. The V gene lost 2 bases and the J gene lost 3 bases, with 12 bases spanning the gap. The germline gives CDR1 MNHNS, CDR2 SASEGT. The CDR3 totals 15 residues. As DNA, the CDR3 is TGTGCCAGCAGTGAACTTGGGAAAGGGACAGATACGCAGTATTTT. Amino acids: CASSELGKGTDTQYF.

The V call is TRBV6-5, the J call TRBJ2-1; 9 nucleotides match TRBD2. The V gene end was trimmed by 0 bases and the J gene end by 5 bases; junction bases not matched to a gene: 5. Germline CDR1 and CDR2: MNHEY and SVGAGI. This CDR3 spans 16 amino acids. In DNA form, the CDR3 reads TGTGCCAGCAGTTACTCACGGGGACTAGCCAACAATGAGCAGTTCTTC. It is translated as CASSYSRGLANNEQFF.

This clone was recorded once. The CDR3 DNA sequence: TGCGCCAGCAGCTTGGAAGGGACAGGGTACACTGAAGCTTTCTTT. It is translated as CASSLEGTGYTEAFF. The J gene is TRBJ1-1, the V gene TRBV5-1, with 9 bases that match TRBD1. The J segment lost 3 bases and the V segment lost 0 bases, leaving 3 bases of the junction unmatched. CDR3 length: 15 residues. Germline V gene lookup returns CDR1 SGHRS and CDR2 YFSETQ.

This chain connects TRBV19 to TRBJ1-1; D perhaps matches TRBD1 (6 bases). This CDR3 comprises 21 residues. Trimming left V 4 bases short and J 0 bases short, with 30 bases between. Looked up from germline, CDR1 is LNHDA and CDR2 is SQIVND (reference sequence). The CDR3 is CASSTPDGYRAARIMNTEAFF. The CDR3 DNA reads TGTGCCAGTAGTACCCCAGATGGATACAGGGCTGCCCGAATAATGAACACTGAAGCTTTCTTT.

The V gene is TRBV6-5, the J gene TRBJ1-6; TRBD1 matches at 7 bases. This CDR3 has 16 amino acids. The V gene's germline CDR1 is MNHEY and CDR2 SVGAGI. Unmatched junction bases numbered 10, after V lost 3 bases and J lost 8 bases. The CDR3 spells CASSYTGARDDSPLHF. For the CDR3, the DNA is TGTGCCAGCAGTTATACAGGGGCAAGGGATGATTCACCCCTCCACTTT.

This chain uses TRBV27 with TRBJ2-1; D remains unclear. V shed 2 bases and J shed 2 bases, with 10 bases lying between them. The CDR3 sequence is 15 residues long. Germline V gene lookup returns CDR1 MNHEY and CDR2 SMNVEV (reference sequence). CDR3 nucleotides: TGTGCCAGCAGTTTAAGTGTTAGCCCCTACAATGAGCAGTTCTTC. This translates into CASSLSVSPYNEQFF.

V is TRBV18 and J is TRBJ1-2, with no clear D. Trimming shortened V by 3 bases and J by 4 bases, and 9 bases separated the two germline ends. There are 13 residues in the CDR3. The germline V gene encodes CDR1 KGHSH and CDR2 LQKENI. The DNA of the CDR3 is TGTGCCAGCTCACCCGAGAATTCCTATGGCTACACCTTC. It codes for CASSPENSYGYTF.

CDR3 protein: CASSLVWETQYF. The CDR3 DNA follows: TGTGCCAGCAGCCTGGTTTGGGAGACCCAGTACTTC. This rearrangement joins TRBV28 to TRBJ2-5; D call uncertain. Trimming took off 6 bases at V and 5 bases at J, with 10 bases between the two ends. This CDR3 has 12 residues. Germline V gene sequence: CDR1 MDHEN, CDR2 SYDVKM.

The chain employs TRBV11-2 and TRBJ1-6, with TRBD1 matching over 7 bases. Germline V gene lookup returns CDR1 SGHAT and CDR2 FQNNGV. J lost 6 bases, V lost 7 bases, and 6 bases had no gene match. CDR3 size: 14 residues. CDR3 coding DNA: TGTGCCAGCACCCCGGGACAGTTTAATTCACCCCTCCACTTT. This sequence encodes CASTPGQFNSPLHF.

The rearrangement uses TRBV5-6 and TRBJ2-2; 11 nucleotides line up with TRBD2. Germline lookup yields CDR1 SGHDT and CDR2 YYEEEE. This CDR3 region has 19 residues. V shed 1 base and J 0 bases; nucleotides not matched to a gene: 8. The CDR3 loop is CASSLRWASGGSNTGELFF. CDR3 sequence (DNA): TGTGCCAGCAGCTTGAGGTGGGCTAGCGGGGGGTCGAACACCGGGGAGCTGTTTTTT.

The rearrangement links TRBV6-5 to TRBJ2-7; D may be TRBD1 (5 bases). The CDR3 contains 13 residues. V shed 6 bases and J shed 0 bases, with 9 bases lying between them. Germline V gene lookup returns CDR1 MNHEY and CDR2 SVGAGI. The CDR3 DNA is TGTGCCAGCAGCAAGACAGTCTCCTACGAGCAGTACTTC. It yields the protein CASSKTVSYEQYF.

This rearrangement joins TRBV7-2 to TRBJ2-7, with 9 bases identical to TRBD1. The CDR3 runs 16 residues. The germline V gene encodes CDR1 SGHTA and CDR2 FQGNSA. V shed 0 bases, J shed 5 bases, and the junction held 8 bases outside the gene matches. This CDR3 is CASSLAIGTGSHEQYF. The CDR3 bases are TGTGCCAGCAGCTTAGCTATAGGGACAGGGTCCCACGAGCAGTACTTC.

The chain recombines TRBV5-6 with TRBJ2-7; the match to TRBD2 covers 10 bases. This CDR3 contains 14 residues. Germline V gene data show CDR1 as SGHDT and CDR2 as YYEEEE. V shed 5 bases and J 6 bases; nucleotides not matched to a gene: 8. CDR3 in amino acids: CASSTAGGPLEQYF. The CDR3 nucleotides are TGTGCCAGCAGTACAGCGGGAGGGCCACTCGAGCAGTACTTC.

V gene TRBV4-3 combines with J gene TRBJ1-4, with 7 bases lining up with TRBD1. Germline V CDR1 and CDR2: LGHNA, YSLEER. V lost 3 bases to trimming and J lost 4 bases; unmatched junction nucleotides: 11. The CDR3 loop spans 17 amino acids. Here the CDR3 reads CASSQAPSTGLNEKLFF. The CDR3 DNA is TGCGCCAGCAGCCAGGCCCCATCGACAGGGCTTAATGAAAAACTGTTTTTT.

This clone was found once. The V and J genes are TRBV5-1 and TRBJ2-5; D may be TRBD1 or TRBD2 (6 bases each). The length of the CDR3 is 14 residues. Deletions cut 4 bases from V and 6 bases from J, with 16 bases between. The germline CDR1 and CDR2 sequences are SGHRS and YFSETQ. The CDR3 loop reads CASSPGGGRQTQYF. The CDR3 DNA reads TGCGCCAGCAGCCCCGGAGGGGGTAGGCAGACCCAGTACTTC.

This chain uses TRBV28 with TRBJ2-2, with 9 bases matching TRBD2. The V gene's germline CDR1 is MDHEN and CDR2 SYDVKM. Trimming removed 8 bases from V and 4 bases from J; junction bases left unmatched: 8. This CDR3 spans 15 amino acids. The DNA of the CDR3 is TGTGCCAGCTGGGCTAGCGGGATACGCACCGGGGAGCTGTTTTTT. This translates into CASWASGIRTGELFF.

The chain couples TRBV2 to TRBJ1-4, with unresolved D. The germline CDR1 and CDR2 sequences are SNHLY and FYNNEI. The CDR3 covers 14 residues. V was pared by 5 bases and J by 0 bases, with 7 bases between. CDR3 region: CASSYSTTNEKLFF. The CDR3 nucleotides are TGTGCCAGCAGTTACAGCACAACTAATGAAAAACTGTTTTTT.

This rearrangement joins TRBV18 to TRBJ2-7; D is unclear. The length of the CDR3 is 16 residues. V lost 1 base to trimming and J lost 2 bases, with 15 bases between them. Germline loops: CDR1 KGHSH, CDR2 LQKENI. CDR3 loop: CASSPRQGITPYEQYF. The CDR3, as DNA: TGTGCCAGCTCACCACGGCAAGGAATAACCCCCTACGAGCAGTACTTC.

This sequence joins TRBV5-1 and TRBJ1-1; D perhaps matches TRBD1 (5 bases). Deletions cut 0 bases from V and 0 bases from J, with 15 bases between. This CDR3 is built from 17 residues. Germline lookup yields CDR1 SGHRS and CDR2 YFSETQ. This CDR3 reads CASSLAVRAEVNTEAFF. The CDR3 bases are TGCGCCAGCAGCTTGGCGGTCAGGGCGGAGGTGAACACTGAAGCTTTCTTT.

CDR3 region: CASSVRDGEKLFF. CDR3 bases: TGTGCCAGCAGTGTTAGGGATGGGGAAAAACTGTTTTTT. V gene TRBV2 combines with J gene TRBJ1-4; D uncertain. Germline V gives CDR1 SNHLY, CDR2 FYNNEI. The CDR3 extends over 13 amino acids. Trimming removed 4 bases at V and 8 bases at J, with 11 bases between.